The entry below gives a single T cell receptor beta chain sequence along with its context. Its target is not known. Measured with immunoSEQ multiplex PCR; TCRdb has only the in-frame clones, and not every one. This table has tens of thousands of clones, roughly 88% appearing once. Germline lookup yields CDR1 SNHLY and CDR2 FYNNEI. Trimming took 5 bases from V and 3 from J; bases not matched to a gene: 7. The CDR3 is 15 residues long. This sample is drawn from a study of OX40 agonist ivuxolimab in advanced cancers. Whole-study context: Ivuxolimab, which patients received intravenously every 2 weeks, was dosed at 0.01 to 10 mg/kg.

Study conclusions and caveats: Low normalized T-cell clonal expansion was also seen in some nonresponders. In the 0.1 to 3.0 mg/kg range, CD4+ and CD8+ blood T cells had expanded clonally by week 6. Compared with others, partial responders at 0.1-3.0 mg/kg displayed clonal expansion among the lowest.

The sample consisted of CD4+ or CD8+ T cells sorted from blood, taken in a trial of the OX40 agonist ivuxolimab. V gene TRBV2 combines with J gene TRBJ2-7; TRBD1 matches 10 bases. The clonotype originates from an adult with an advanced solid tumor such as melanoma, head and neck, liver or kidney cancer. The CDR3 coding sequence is TGTGCCAGCAGTCGGACCGGGACAGGGGTCTACGAGCAGTACTTC. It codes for CASSRTGTGVYEQYF.